This T cell receptor beta chain was profiled in a study of blood T cell repertoires in COVID-19. At the level of the study: Collection of acute and convalescent COVID-19 samples took place in the United States, Italy and Spain. T cells, B-cell-depleted T cells, or PBMCs supplied cDNA or gDNA.

The method was immunoSEQ multiplex PCR; TCRdb's version includes in-frame clones alone and lacks a portion of them. Here the sample spans 210,000 or so clones, roughly nine tenths being singletons. Sequencing was done on a sample of peripheral blood. This TCR came from a woman in her late teens or twenties who had recovered from COVID-19.

The CDR3 protein is CASGGGENQPQHF. The CDR3 DNA reads as TGTGCCAGCGGGGGCGGAGAGAATCAGCCCCAGCATTTT. The rearrangement uses TRBV6-6 and TRBJ1-5; D is perhaps TRBD1 (6 bases). The CDR3 is 13 residues long. Trimming shortened V by 8 bases and J by 4 bases, and 12 bases separated the two germline ends. The V gene's germline CDR1 is MNHNY and CDR2 SVGAGI (reference sequence).